These T cell receptor beta chains were read from a single sample in a study of human T cells and chemical hapten exposure. TCRdb reprocessed the RACE reads via MiXCR and lists one record per CDR3 protein. The sample yields some 64,000 distinct CDR3 sequences, roughly 9.6% seen once. Material: whole blood, obtained in connection with sensitization to the hapten diphenylcyclopropenone (DPC). Receptors originate from a woman aged 25 to 45 with alopecia areata. Some clones in this sample may be carry-over from other donors' samples. Each CDR3 is given with its conserved first and last residue. D genes are given only for firm matches. Rows give clone size only sometimes, using once, few, many, or a class for an expanded clone.

clone size,J gene,V gene,D gene,CDR3 length,CDR3 protein,CDR3 DNA
NA,TRBJ2-3,TRBV7-2,NA,14,CASRRDTYTDTQYF,TGTGCCAGCAGGCGGGACACCTACACAGATACGCAGTATTTT
few,TRBJ2-7,TRBV28,NA,12,CASSPAGYEQYF,TGTGCCAGCAGCCCGGCAGGCTACGAGCAGTACTTC
few,TRBJ2-7,TRBV20-1,NA,12,CSASSSSYEQYF,TGCAGTGCTAGTTCCAGCTCCTACGAGCAGTACTTC
NA,TRBJ1-5,TRBV5-1,NA,13,CASSFDVNQPQHF,TGCGCCAGCAGCTTTGATGTCAATCAGCCCCAGCATTTT
NA,TRBJ2-7,TRBV18,TRBD2,16,CASSPPSGGHTYEQYF,TGTGCCAGCTCACCACCGAGCGGGGGGCATACCTACGAGCAGTACTTC
many,TRBJ2-7,TRBV4-1,NA,15,CASSQAGTESYEQYF,TGCGCCAGCAGCCAAGCGGGGACTGAAAGCTACGAGCAGTACTTC
NA,TRBJ1-2,TRBV28,NA,14,CASRRQLVNYGYTF,TGTGCCAGCAGGCGGCAGCTCGTTAACTATGGCTACACCTTC
NA,TRBJ2-2,TRBV7-6,NA,18,CASSLGDMIGGRSGELFF,TGTGCCAGCAGCTTAGGCGACATGATCGGGGGCCGCAGCGGGGAGCTGTTTTTT
many,TRBJ2-1,TRBV20-1,NA,15,CSARGWGYPYNEQFF,TGCAGTGCTAGAGGCTGGGGATATCCCTACAATGAGCAGTTCTTC
many,TRBJ2-1,TRBV3-1,TRBD2,16,CASSQALAGVSNEQFF,TGTGCCAGCAGCCAAGCGCTAGCGGGAGTAAGCAATGAGCAGTTCTTC
NA,TRBJ1-1,TRBV20-1,NA,14,CSATRPALGTEAFF,TGCAGTGCTACCAGACCCGCTCTGGGCACTGAAGCTTTCTTT
NA,TRBJ1-3,TRBV9,NA,18,CASSAYDIVGTSGNTIYF,TGTGCCAGCAGCGCGTACGACATTGTTGGGACATCTGGAAACACCATATATTTT
NA,TRBJ1-1,TRBV6-5,NA,12,CASRDFNTEAFF,TGTGCCAGCAGAGATTTTAACACTGAAGCTTTCTTT
NA,TRBJ2-3,TRBV7-2,TRBD2,16,CASSLDPAGGWDTQYF,TGTGCCAGCAGCTTAGACCCAGCGGGGGGATGGGATACGCAGTATTTT
NA,TRBJ2-6,TRBV29-1,NA,12,CSVATGANVLTF,TGCAGCGTCGCGACAGGAGCCAACGTCCTGACTTTC
few,TRBJ2-3,TRBV10-2,TRBD2,17,CASTPRGGRDRPDTQYF,TGCGCCAGCACCCCGAGAGGCGGGAGGGATCGCCCAGATACGCAGTATTTT
NA,TRBJ1-2,TRBV28,NA,12,CASRPQNYGYTF,TGTGCCAGCAGACCGCAGAACTATGGCTACACCTTC
many,TRBJ2-7,TRBV18,NA,15,CASSPWAGSSYEQYF,TGTGCCAGCTCACCATGGGCGGGGAGCTCCTACGAGCAGTACTTC
few,TRBJ2-7,TRBV20-1,NA,13,CSARDARAYEQYF,TGCAGTGCTAGAGACGCGCGCGCATACGAGCAGTACTTC
many,TRBJ2-1,TRBV6-1,NA,12,CASSEQGNEQFF,TGTGCCAGCAGTGAACAGGGGAATGAGCAGTTCTTC
few,TRBJ2-7,TRBV5-6,NA,12,CASSYSNYEQYF,TGTGCCAGCAGCTATAGTAACTACGAGCAGTACTTC
few,TRBJ1-5,TRBV14,NA,12,CASSQAKKPQHF,TGTGCCAGCAGCCAAGCTAAGAAGCCCCAGCATTTT
NA,TRBJ1-1,TRBV27,NA,15,CASSLTPDGVLEAFF,TGTGCCAGCAGTTTAACCCCGGACGGAGTCCTTGAAGCTTTCTTT
few,TRBJ2-3,TRBV7-3,NA,13,CASSLFDSDTQYF,TGTGCCAGCAGCTTGTTTGACTCAGATACGCAGTATTTT
few,TRBJ1-4,TRBV5-1,NA,14,CASSWEDSRGKLFF,TGCGCCAGCAGCTGGGAGGACAGTCGAGGGAAACTGTTTTTT
NA,TRBJ2-1,TRBV20-1,TRBD2,15,CSARANSGRYNEQFF,TGCAGTGCTAGAGCAAACAGCGGGAGATACAATGAGCAGTTCTTC
NA,TRBJ2-5,TRBV7-2,NA,15,CASSQAVGNQETQYF,TGTGCCAGCAGCCAAGCCGTCGGCAACCAAGAGACCCAGTACTTC
few,TRBJ1-6,TRBV28,NA,15,CASSSGVFYNSPLHF,TGTGCCAGCAGTTCAGGGGTTTTCTATAATTCACCCCTCCACTTT
once,TRBJ2-5,TRBV5-1,NA,14,CASIAIGQQETQYF,TGCGCCAGCATCGCGATCGGCCAACAAGAGACCCAGTACTTC
NA,TRBJ2-2,TRBV18,NA,15,CASSKGTQDTGELFF,TGTGCCAGTTCCAAAGGGACACAAGACACCGGGGAGCTGTTTTTT
few,TRBJ2-1,TRBV7-8,NA,12,CASSLVAGGQFF,TGTGCCAGCAGCTTAGTGGCCGGGGGGCAGTTCTTC
once,TRBJ2-1,TRBV11-2,NA,17,CASSSGALARQANEQFF,TGTGCCAGCAGCTCTGGGGCTCTAGCGAGGCAGGCCAATGAGCAGTTCTTC
NA,TRBJ1-2,TRBV30,TRBD1,11,CAWQGADGYTF,TGTGCCTGGCAGGGGGCGGATGGCTACACCTTC
NA,TRBJ2-3,TRBV20-1,TRBD2,13,CSKTSGASGTQYF,TGCAGCAAGACTAGCGGGGCCAGCGGTACGCAGTATTTT
NA,TRBJ2-5,TRBV14,NA,15,CASSQALRQQETQYF,TGTGCCAGCAGCCAAGCCTTAAGACAGCAAGAGACCCAGTACTTC